Given below is one T cell receptor (beta chain) in context. Method: immunoSEQ multiplex PCR; TCRdb's copy keeps in-frame clones and lacks some. The table includes fewer than 300,000 clones, 88% detected once. The J segment lost 2 bases and the V segment lost 3 bases, leaving 13 bases of the junction unmatched. The germline V gene has CDR1 SQVTM and CDR2 ANQGSEA. The length of the CDR3 is 16 residues. This sample is drawn from a study of blood T cell repertoires in COVID-19. The sequence was obtained from a woman aged 40 to 55 who had recovered from COVID-19. This chain uses TRBV29-1 with TRBJ2-7; 7 bases fit TRBD2. The sequenced sample was peripheral blood. CDR3 DNA sequence: TGCAGCGTTGATGGGAGGGCAGGCGGCAACCCCTACGAGCAGTACTTC. This codes for CSVDGRAGGNPYEQYF.